These 9 T cell receptor beta chains originate from one sample sequenced in a study of post-analysis software for immune sequencing data. These receptors' targets are unknown. Incorporated into the TCR beta cDNA libraries were unique molecular identifiers, which served to reduce PCR and sequencing biases. One entry per CDR3 protein results from TCRdb running MiXCR on the PCR reads. Of approximately 350,000 distinct CDR3 sequences listed, approximately 38% are singletons. Study-wide results and limits: When patients were compared with controls, about 5 TRBV segments were more frequent, TRBV5-6, TRBV5-1 and TRBV20-1 among them.

The sample comprised blood. The origin of the receptors is a girl between 10 and 17 years old with multiple sclerosis.

J is TRBJ2-5 and V is TRBV28, with D perhaps matching TRBD1 (5 bases). The CDR3 spans 16 residues. V was trimmed by 2 bases and J by 1 base, leaving 14 bases between them. Germline V gene lookup returns CDR1 MDHEN and CDR2 SYDVKM. The CDR3 region has the DNA TGTGCCAGCAGTTTAGGGCTAGTTAGGGGCCAAGAGACCCAGTACTTC. Amino acid sequence: CASSLGLVRGQETQYF.

The V gene is TRBV29-1, the J gene TRBJ1-4; 9 bases line up with TRBD1. Trimming cost V 6 bases and J 5 bases; bases outside gene matches: 13. Germline V gene sequence: CDR1 SQVTM, CDR2 ANQGSEA. The CDR3 length is 16 residues. The CDR3 spells CSVGYRQGDMNEKLFF. CDR3 coding DNA: TGCAGCGTCGGCTACAGACAGGGGGATATGAATGAAAAACTGTTTTTT.

This sequence joins TRBV7-2 and TRBJ2-7; TRBD2 aligns across 8 bases. The CDR3 sequence is 16 residues long. Trimming cost V 5 bases and J 1 base; bases outside gene matches: 10. Germline values: CDR1 SGHTA, CDR2 FQGNSA. CDR3 residues: CASSLGSGGLSYEQYF. The CDR3 region has the DNA TGTGCCAGCAGCCTGGGGAGCGGGGGCCTATCCTACGAGCAGTACTTC.

The table lists this clonotype with many counts. The chain is built from TRBV10-3 and TRBJ2-7; D is perhaps TRBD2 (5 bases). Looked up from germline, CDR1 is ENHRY and CDR2 is SYGVKD. V was trimmed by 0 bases and J by 6 bases, leaving 6 bases between them. The CDR3 loop spans 12 amino acids. This chain's CDR3 is CAISESRAEQYF. The CDR3 bases are TGTGCCATCAGTGAGTCGAGGGCCGAGCAGTACTTC.

This clonotype was seen more than once but under ten times. J is TRBJ2-5 and V is TRBV7-2; a weak D match, TRBD2 (7 bases). CDR1 and CDR2 (germline): SGHTA, FQGNSA. The CDR3 has 16 amino acids. V was clipped by 1 base and J by 1 base, with 13 bases between them. CDR3 sequence (DNA): TGTGCCAGCAGCTTAGAGGGGGGGATAGGCCAAGAGACCCAGTACTTC. Translated, it gives CASSLEGGIGQETQYF. The variable domain in full, with the rest retrieved from reference TRBV7-2 and TRBJ2-5, is GAGVSQSPSNKVTEKGKDVELRCDPISGHTALYWYRQSLGQGLEFLIYFQGNSAPDKSGLPSDRFSAERTGGSVSTLTIQRTQQEDSAVYLCASSLEGGIGQETQYFGPGTRLLVL.

This clonotype has ten or more counts. V and J are TRBV3-1 and TRBJ1-5; TRBD1 is a possible D gene (5 bases). This CDR3 has 15 residues. Trimming removed 0 bases from V and 6 bases from J, with 12 bases in between. CDR1 is LGHDT and CDR2 is YNNKEL in the germline V gene (reference sequence). The chain's CDR3 is CASSQDRGRGQPQHF. The DNA of the CDR3 is TGTGCCAGCAGCCAAGATCGGGGGAGAGGTCAGCCCCAGCATTTT.

This clonotype was detected only a few times. The J gene is TRBJ2-1, the V gene TRBV6-6, with 8 bases that match TRBD1. This CDR3 is 16 amino acids long. Trimming removed 2 bases from V and 7 bases from J; junction bases left unmatched: 10. CDR1 and CDR2 from the germline V gene are MNHNY and SVGAGI (reference sequence). In DNA, the CDR3 is TGTGCCAGCAGTTACACCCCATCCAGGGGGCGAAATGAGCAGTTCTTC. Its protein is CASSYTPSRGRNEQFF.

V usage is TRBV15 and J usage is TRBJ2-3; D call uncertain. Trimming left V 1 base short and J 7 bases short, with 12 bases between. The CDR3 is 14 residues long. Germline-derived CDR1 and CDR2 are LNHNV and YYDKDF (reference sequence). The CDR3 loop reads CATSRVGISNTQYF. DNA for the CDR3: TGTGCCACCAGCAGAGTCGGAATATCCAATACGCAGTATTTT. Using reference TRBV15 and TRBJ2-3 for the parts outside the CDR3, the full variable domain is DAMVIQNPRYQVTQFGKPVTLSCSQTLNHNVMYWYQQKSSQAPKLLFHYYDKDFNNEADTPDNFQSRRPNTSFCFLDIRSPGLGDTAMYLCATSRVGISNTQYFGPGTRLTVL.

The chain carries TRBV6-2 or TRBV6-3 and TRBJ2-3, with TRBD2 matching over 11 bases. CDR3 length equals 13 residues. J lost 7 bases, V lost 6 bases, and 3 bases had no gene match. Per germline, CDR1 MNHEY and CDR2 SVGEGT. The CDR3 DNA reads TGTGCCAGCAGCCGACTAGCGGGATATACGCAGTATTTT. Translating it yields CASSRLAGYTQYF.